This note documents a single T cell receptor (beta chain) sequence. The CDR3 is 14 amino acids. Germline CDR1 and CDR2: SNHLY and FYNNEI. Trimming took 4 bases from V and 3 from J, leaving 11 bases between them. TCRdb reprocessed the RT-PCR reads with MiXCR, giving one entry per CDR3 protein. The repertoire holds about 680,000 distinct CDR3 sequences, with 12% to 15% as singletons. The origin of this receptor is a female donor in good health, serving as a healthy control. The sample was memory CD4+ T cells from blood. The rearrangement uses TRBV2 and TRBJ2-3; D gene ambiguous. CDR3 sequence (DNA): TGTGCCAGCAGTGCTAACCTGGGGACAGATACGCAGTATTTT. As protein: CASSANLGTDTQYF.